A selection of T cell receptor beta chains follows, all from one sample in a study of T cell clones after liver transplantation. Their cognate antigens are unknown. Here immunoSEQ multiplex PCR was the method, and the copy in TCRdb shows in-frame clones only, minus some. Of about 5,600 clones in the sample, 30% were seen once. The specimen sequenced was CD4+ T cells from cultured PBMCs. These receptors were taken from a human patient who received a liver transplant. The graft donor may account for some of the T cells. The CDR3 runs from the conserved cysteine through the conserved F or W. The order of the fields is clone size, CDR3 length, V gene, J gene, D gene, CDR3 protein, CDR3 DNA. D genes are given only for firm matches. Clone size is stated in some rows and not others, as once, few, many or a class when expanded.

clone size: few; CDR3 length: 15; V gene: TRBV5-5; J gene: TRBJ1-5; D gene: TRBD1; CDR3 protein: CASSTGQGQDQPQHF; CDR3 DNA: TGTGCCAGCAGCACAGGACAGGGTCAGGATCAGCCCCAGCATTTT
clone size: NA; CDR3 length: 14; V gene: TRBV28; J gene: TRBJ2-7; D gene: TRBD2; CDR3 protein: CASQSGSTSYEQYF; CDR3 DNA: TGTGCCAGCCAGAGCGGGAGTACATCCTACGAGCAGTACTTC
clone size: few; CDR3 length: 13; V gene: TRBV10-3; J gene: TRBJ1-1; D gene: NA; CDR3 protein: CAAGGFMNTEAFF; CDR3 DNA: TGTGCCGCCGGTGGTTTTATGAACACTGAAGCTTTCTTT
clone size: NA; CDR3 length: 15; V gene: TRBV18; J gene: TRBJ2-7; D gene: TRBD1; CDR3 protein: CASSPSRDRPYEQYF; CDR3 DNA: TGTGCCAGCTCACCGTCTCGGGACAGACCCTACGAGCAGTACTTC
clone size: large; CDR3 length: 13; V gene: TRBV6-1; J gene: TRBJ1-1; D gene: NA; CDR3 protein: CASTTTTNTEAFF; CDR3 DNA: TGTGCCAGCACAACTACTACGAACACTGAAGCTTTCTTT
clone size: NA; CDR3 length: 18; V gene: TRBV15; J gene: TRBJ2-6; D gene: TRBD2; CDR3 protein: CATSRLAGGSSGANVLTF; CDR3 DNA: TGTGCCACCAGCAGATTAGCGGGAGGTTCCTCTGGGGCCAACGTCCTGACTTTC
clone size: NA; CDR3 length: 15; V gene: TRBV19; J gene: TRBJ1-5; D gene: NA; CDR3 protein: CASSIDGGDNQPQHF; CDR3 DNA: TGTGCCAGTAGTATCGACGGGGGGGACAATCAGCCCCAGCATTTT
clone size: NA; CDR3 length: 13; V gene: TRBV29-1; J gene: TRBJ1-2; D gene: TRBD1; CDR3 protein: CSVEGRQGGGYTF; CDR3 DNA: TGCAGCGTTGAAGGTCGACAGGGGGGAGGCTACACCTTC
clone size: few; CDR3 length: 13; V gene: TRBV7-3; J gene: TRBJ2-2; D gene: NA; CDR3 protein: CASSFTNTGELFF; CDR3 DNA: TGTGCCAGCAGCTTCACGAACACCGGGGAGCTGTTTTTT
clone size: NA; CDR3 length: 18; V gene: TRBV13; J gene: TRBJ2-6; D gene: NA; CDR3 protein: CASSGPQLSTSRANVLTF; CDR3 DNA: TGTGCCAGCAGTGGACCCCAGCTGAGTACAAGTCGGGCCAACGTCCTGACTTTC
clone size: NA; CDR3 length: 16; V gene: TRBV7-9; J gene: TRBJ2-3; D gene: TRBD2; CDR3 protein: CASRSGLAGVTDTQYF; CDR3 DNA: TGTGCCAGCAGGAGCGGACTAGCGGGGGTCACAGATACGCAGTATTTT
clone size: few; CDR3 length: 16; V gene: TRBV7-8; J gene: TRBJ2-7; D gene: NA; CDR3 protein: CASSSREGGGIYEQYF; CDR3 DNA: TGTGCCAGCAGCTCCCGGGAAGGTGGAGGGATCTACGAGCAGTACTTC
clone size: medium-sized; CDR3 length: 14; V gene: TRBV2; J gene: TRBJ2-3; D gene: NA; CDR3 protein: CASSFWTNTDTQYF; CDR3 DNA: TGTGCCAGCAGTTTTTGGACTAACACAGATACGCAGTATTTT
clone size: NA; CDR3 length: 11; V gene: TRBV6-5; J gene: TRBJ2-1; D gene: NA; CDR3 protein: CASSPSNEQFF; CDR3 DNA: TGTGCCAGCAGTCCTAGCAATGAGCAGTTCTTC
clone size: NA; CDR3 length: 15; V gene: TRBV6-1; J gene: TRBJ2-2; D gene: NA; CDR3 protein: CASSDTRKGTGELFF; CDR3 DNA: TGTGCCAGCAGTGACACAAGGAAGGGCACCGGGGAGCTGTTTTTT
clone size: NA; CDR3 length: 11; V gene: TRBV2; J gene: TRBJ2-2; D gene: NA; CDR3 protein: CASSESGELFF; CDR3 DNA: TGTGCCAGCAGTGAATCCGGGGAGCTGTTTTTT
clone size: NA; CDR3 length: 14; V gene: TRBV6-5; J gene: TRBJ2-3; D gene: NA; CDR3 protein: CASSGRTGTDTQYF; CDR3 DNA: TGTGCCAGCAGTGGTCGGACAGGCACAGATACGCAGTATTTT
clone size: NA; CDR3 length: 16; V gene: TRBV5-6; J gene: TRBJ1-3; D gene: NA; CDR3 protein: CASIPEAGGRANTIYF; CDR3 DNA: TGTGCCAGCATCCCCGAGGCAGGCGGGCGAGCGAACACCATATATTTT
clone size: medium-sized; CDR3 length: 15; V gene: TRBV9; J gene: TRBJ1-1; D gene: NA; CDR3 protein: CASSVVGDWDTEAFF; CDR3 DNA: TGTGCCAGCAGCGTAGTGGGGGACTGGGACACTGAAGCTTTCTTT
clone size: few; CDR3 length: 13; V gene: TRBV11-2; J gene: TRBJ2-3; D gene: TRBD1; CDR3 protein: CASSRTGTDTQYF; CDR3 DNA: TGTGCCAGCAGCCGGACAGGGACAGATACGCAGTATTTT
clone size: NA; CDR3 length: 15; V gene: TRBV5-6; J gene: TRBJ1-3; D gene: NA; CDR3 protein: CASNHYGGKRNTIYF; CDR3 DNA: TGTGCCAGCAACCATTACGGTGGGAAGAGAAACACCATATATTTT
clone size: NA; CDR3 length: 15; V gene: TRBV11-2; J gene: TRBJ2-7; D gene: TRBD2; CDR3 protein: CASSSTAGSTYEQYF; CDR3 DNA: TGTGCCAGCAGTTCCACAGCGGGAAGTACCTACGAGCAGTACTTC
clone size: NA; CDR3 length: 15; V gene: TRBV5-4; J gene: TRBJ2-7; D gene: NA; CDR3 protein: CASSFGPDASYEQYF; CDR3 DNA: TGTGCCAGCAGCTTTGGCCCCGACGCTTCCTACGAGCAGTACTTC
clone size: medium-sized; CDR3 length: 15; V gene: TRBV7-2; J gene: TRBJ2-2; D gene: TRBD2; CDR3 protein: CASSLTSGTTGELFF; CDR3 DNA: TGTGCCAGCAGCTTAACTAGCGGAACAACCGGGGAGCTGTTTTTT